This paragraph covers one T cell receptor (beta chain) sequence. The antigen is undetermined. The sample originates from a study of T cells after yellow fever vaccination. Overall study results and limits: Researchers noted that a small share of clonotypes showed up in both CD4 and CD8 compartments.

V was clipped by 3 bases and J by 5 bases, with 13 bases between them. The CDR3 is 14 residues long. Per the germline V gene, CDR1 is SGHTA and CDR2 is FQGNSA. Each CDR3 protein gets one entry after TCRdb re-called the 5' RACE reads with MiXCR. The table includes 300,000 to 450,000 distinct CDR3 sequences, around 8.1% detected once. The rearrangement uses TRBV7-2 and TRBJ2-5; tentatively, D is TRBD1 (6 bases). The clonotype was recovered from a man younger than 30 who received the YFV17D yellow fever vaccine. The sequences come from PBMCs, collected roughly 45 days after the first yellow fever vaccination. CDR3 in amino acids: CASSLDSRLETQYF. The CDR3 bases are TGTGCCAGCAGCTTGGACAGTCGGTTGGAGACCCAGTACTTC.